Each of the 3 T cell receptor beta chains below was sequenced from the same sample in a study of T-cell reconstitution after alpha-beta-depleted transplantation in children. Molecular barcoding with unique molecular identifiers was used for the TCRbeta library. TCRdb fed the PCR reads into MiXCR, producing one record per CDR3 protein. The sample carries 45,000 to 70,000 distinct CDR3 sequences, approximately 43% recorded once. The starting material was PBMCs, mostly from graft donor cells, obtained 360 days after TCRalphabeta/CD19-depleted stem cell transplant. The receptors shown here come from a male patient younger than 18 who had a stem cell transplant for acute lymphoblastic leukemia, so the T cells may come from the graft donor.

This clonotype showed up just a few times. The chain joins TRBV12-3 or TRBV12-4 to TRBJ2-7; D ambiguous. Trimming removed 4 bases at V and 0 bases at J, with 10 bases between. CDR3 length: 14 amino acids. This CDR3 is CASSYYRSSYEQYF. The CDR3 DNA reads as TGTGCCAGCAGTTATTACAGAAGCTCCTACGAGCAGTACTTC.

The chain joins TRBV11-2 to TRBJ2-3, with 10 bases aligning to TRBD2. The junction had 4 bases not matched to a gene; V was cut back by 1 base and J by 0 bases. The V gene's germline CDR1 is SGHAT and CDR2 FQNNGV. CDR3 length: 17 residues. This CDR3 is CASSLVLAGVSTDTQYF. DNA for the CDR3: TGTGCCAGCAGCTTAGTTCTAGCGGGGGTTAGCACAGATACGCAGTATTTT.

This clonotype was counted between two and nine times. This chain uses TRBV5-1 with TRBJ2-1; a weak D match, TRBD1 (6 bases). The CDR3 is 15 residues long. Germline CDR1 and CDR2: SGHRS and YFSETQ. V was pared by 6 bases and J by 10 bases, with 23 bases between. The CDR3 DNA sequence: TGCGCCAGCACCCCAGAGGGGGTACTACACGACGAGCAGTTCTTC. Residues: CASTPEGVLHDEQFF.